This record concerns one T cell receptor (beta chain) sequence. No cognate antigen has been identified for it. Base-call qualities are not available, and no considerably larger clone is one nucleotide away. The data were obtained in a study of OX40 agonist ivuxolimab in advanced cancers. The study in broad terms: Ivuxolimab, which targeted the costimulatory receptor OX40 (CD134), was an agonistic, fully human IgG2 monoclonal antibody. Prior anti-PD-1, anti-PD-L1 or anti-CTLA-4 therapy was permitted, and approximately 42% of dose-escalation patients had received checkpoint inhibitors. Intravenous ivuxolimab was administered to patients every 2 weeks at six dose levels: 0.01, 0.1, 0.3, 1.5, 3 and 10 mg/kg. The paper describes the monotherapy dose-escalation part (N ≈ 49 patients) of the phase I trial of ivuxolimab. In the dose-escalation cohort, 82.7% of patients were male, and the mean age was approximately 64 years, with a range of roughly 20 to 85. Peripheral TCRbeta sequencing aimed to test whether ivuxolimab altered TCR sequence diversity and caused clonal T-cell expansion. Three dose-escalation patients achieved partial responses, one with hepatocellular carcinoma and two with cutaneous melanoma. Of the roughly 54 dose-escalation patients, hepatocellular carcinoma was present in approximately 20, melanoma in around 15, renal cell carcinoma in 9 and head and neck cancer in 9. General conclusions and limits of the study: In partial responders in the 0.1-3.0 mg/kg groups, normalized peripheral clonal expansion was found to be among the lowest, especially among CD8+ T cells. Antigen specificity was not determined for the clonally expanded peripheral T cells. After ivuxolimab, expanded clones were on average more numerous among CD8+ T cells than among CD4+ T cells. Low levels of normalized T-cell clonal expansion were also shown by some nonresponding patients. At doses of 0.1 to 3.0 mg/kg, clonal expansion of both CD4+ and CD8+ blood T cells was observed from baseline to week 6.

For sequencing of the TCRbeta CDR3 region, genomic DNA was extracted from the sorted cells. The immunoSEQ Assay was used for sequencing of TCRbeta CDR3 regions. Sourced from immuneACCESS, this table was stored by TCRdb with only in-frame sequences that have V and J called. A share of the clones is absent; for the studies checked, an unresolved V gene accounts for under half, and the remainder has no known explanation. A total of fewer than 45,000 clones appear in this sample, around four fifths of them only once. About 2.5% of the sample goes to the ten largest clones. Patients with autoimmune disease history or receiving systemic immunosuppression were excluded from the trial. In every dose cohort, peripheral blood was drawn for TCR sequencing at baseline, cycle 4 day 1, and cycle 7 day 1. The samples were taken from a phase I, first-in-human, multicenter, open-label dose-escalation trial of ivuxolimab. Adults with locally advanced or metastatic melanoma, renal cell, hepatocellular, or head and neck squamous cell carcinoma were enrolled in the trial. CD4+ and CD8+ T cells were sorted separately from peripheral blood before TCR sequencing.

The germline V gene supplies CDR1 SGDLS and CDR2 YYNGEE. V is pruned by 0 bases and J by 7 bases, leaving 3 bases of the junction without a gene match. The CDR3, cysteine through phenylalanine, is 14 amino acids long. The entry retains the CDR3 DNA only, 42 bases that are in frame from base 1. The sequence joins TRBV9 to TRBJ1-5; 8 bases in the middle match TRBD1. The material was CD4+ or CD8+ T cells sorted from blood, obtained in a trial of the OX40 agonist ivuxolimab. The TCR originated in an adult with an advanced solid tumor such as melanoma, head and neck, liver or kidney cancer. The CDR3 sequence is CASSVGTGQQPQHF. The DNA sequence follows: TGTGCCAGCAGCGTAGGGACAGGGCAGCAGCCCCAGCATTTT.